This TCR beta chain is drawn from a study of T-cell reconstitution after alpha-beta-depleted transplantation in children. About this clonotype itself: Its antigen is unidentified.

The CDR3 has 13 amino acids. CDR1 and CDR2 from the germline V gene are MDHEN and SYDVKM. V lost 6 bases and J lost 3, with 9 bases in between. General study points: Surviving recipient T cells and intrathymic progenitors accounted for some patients' high TCRbeta diversity at day 60. Newly made T cells mostly supplied T-cell counts and diversity one year after transplant.

Unique molecular identifiers were incorporated during preparation of the TCRbeta library. One entry per CDR3 protein, called by TCRdb with MiXCR from the PCR reads. Of 90,000 to 100,000 distinct CDR3 sequences listed, 23% are singletons. This chain uses TRBV28 with TRBJ1-5; D unresolved. This TCR derives from a boy aged 2-9 years with acute lymphoblastic leukemia, due to receive a stem cell transplant. The starting material was PBMCs, obtained before TCRalphabeta/CD19-depleted stem cell transplant. The CDR3 DNA reads TGTGCCAGCAGCCCCAGGCCCAATCAGCCCCAGCATTTT. It codes for CASSPRPNQPQHF.